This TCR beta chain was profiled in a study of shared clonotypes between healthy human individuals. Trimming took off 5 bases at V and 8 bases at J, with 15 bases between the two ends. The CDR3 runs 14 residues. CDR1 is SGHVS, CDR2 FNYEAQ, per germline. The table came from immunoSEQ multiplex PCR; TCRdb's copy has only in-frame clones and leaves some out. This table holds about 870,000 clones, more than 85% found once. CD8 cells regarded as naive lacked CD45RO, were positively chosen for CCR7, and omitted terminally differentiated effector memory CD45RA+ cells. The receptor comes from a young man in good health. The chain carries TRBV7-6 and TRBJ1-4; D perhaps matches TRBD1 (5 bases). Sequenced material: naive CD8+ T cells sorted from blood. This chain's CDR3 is CASSHTGIGEKLFF. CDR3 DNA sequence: TGTGCCAGCAGCCACACAGGAATAGGCGAAAAACTGTTTTTT.